The clone carrying this T cell receptor (beta chain) turned up a few times. Its antigen is not identified. The CDR3 runs to 15 residues. Looked up from germline, CDR1 is LNHDA and CDR2 is SQIVND (reference sequence). V was trimmed by 3 bases and J by 2 bases, leaving 11 bases between them. Treatment indicated: roughly 10-day PBMC culture with coronavirus spike peptide pools or control peptides (ViraFEST assay). Every well contained more than 1.5 million PBMCs, which were grown with approximately 9.6 IU/ml IL-2 and 9 to 10 ug/ml peptide pools. The entry originates in a study of vaccination and CD4 T cells after COVID-19. On the study more broadly: The convalescents, six males and four females, included two who were Hispanic.

An Oncomine TCR Beta short-read assay was used to sequence the DNA from cultured CD4+ T cells. Genomic DNA was isolated from cultured CD4+ T cells. TCRdb reanalysed the PCR reads using MiXCR and keeps one entry per CDR3 protein. There are about 20,000 distinct CDR3 sequences in the sample; 52% occur only once, and 6.5% to 8.5% lies in the top ten. Study outcomes and limitations: Spike mono-reactivity was shown by 304 of 307 vaccine-specific clones in convalescent patients.

The clonotype originates from a human donor who had recovered from COVID-19. This chain uses TRBV19 with TRBJ1-5; a weak D match, TRBD1 (6 bases). Sequencing was performed on CD4+ T cells from blood, cultured in vitro. The CDR3 DNA follows: TGTGCCAGTAGTATTAAAGGGGGAGGCAATCAGCCCCAGCATTTT. This translates into CASSIKGGGNQPQHF.